These 2 T cell receptor beta chains were all obtained from the same sample, sequenced in a study of T cell changes during pregnancy in multiple sclerosis. Profiled with immunoSEQ multiplex PCR; TCRdb holds only in-frame clones, not every one. The sample lists tens of thousands of clones, 75% to 95% occurring once. The source material was peripheral blood, sampled before pregnancy. These receptors all stem from a female donor with multiple sclerosis, enrolled in a pregnancy study.

The chain carries TRBV7-6 and TRBJ2-2; 8 nucleotides align to TRBD2. The CDR3 runs to 14 residues. Per the germline V gene, CDR1 is SGHVS and CDR2 is FNYEAQ. V trimming: 10 bases; J trimming: 0 bases; junction bases outside the gene matches: 4. The CDR3 spells CAIKGLANTGELFF. CDR3 nucleotide sequence: TGTGCCATAAAGGGACTAGCGAACACCGGGGAGCTGTTTTTT.

V and J are TRBV4-1 and TRBJ2-7, with D uncertain. The germline V and J ends were trimmed by 0 bases and 0 bases, with 9 bases remaining between them. In germline, CDR1 is MGHRA, CDR2 YSYEKL. CDR3 length: 15 residues. DNA for the CDR3: TGCGCCAGCAGCCAAGAGCGGCAGAGCTCCTACGAGCAGTACTTC. As protein: CASSQERQSSYEQYF.